One sample yielded the 3 T cell receptor beta chains listed below, sequenced in a study of shared clonotypes between healthy human individuals. The table came from immunoSEQ multiplex PCR; TCRdb's copy has only in-frame clones and leaves some out. Here the sample spans hundreds of thousands of clones, approximately 96% being singletons. Positive CCR7 selection of CD45RO-negative cells yielded the naive CD8 cells, and terminally differentiated effector memory CD45RA+ cells were excluded. What was sequenced was naive CD8+ T cells sorted from blood. All receptors derive from a woman in her thirties in good health.

The CDR3 loop reads CASSFSAEAFF. CDR3 DNA: TGTGCCAGCAGCTTCTCTGCTGAAGCTTTCTTT. The chain carries TRBV7-2 and TRBJ1-1, with D uncertain. Germline assignment: CDR1 SGHTA and CDR2 FQGNSA. This CDR3 spans 11 amino acids. V lost 3 bases, J lost 6 bases, and 5 bases lay in between.

The chain combines TRBV28 with TRBJ2-7; 7 nucleotides match TRBD1. The J segment lost 0 bases and the V segment lost 2 bases, leaving 4 bases of the junction unmatched. CDR1 MDHEN and CDR2 SYDVKM come from the germline V gene. This CDR3 contains 15 residues. The CDR3 spells CASSLETGISYEQYF. CDR3 bases: TGTGCCAGCAGTTTAGAGACAGGGATCTCCTACGAGCAGTACTTC. The full variable domain, in which reference TRBV28 and TRBJ2-7 provide the parts outside the CDR3, is DVKVTQSSRYLVKRTGEKVFLECVQDMDHENMFWYRQDPGLGLRLIYFSYDVKMKEKGDIPEGYSVSREKKERFSLILESASTNQTSMYLCASSLETGISYEQYFGPGTRLTVT.

The V and J genes are TRBV21-1 and TRBJ2-7; the table's TRBD1 call for D was not verified on the DNA. TRBV21-1 counts as a pseudogene. The CDR3 spans 16 residues. The CDR3 protein is CASSKRRDRDLGEQYF. CDR3 nucleotide sequence: TGTGCCAGCAGCAAAAGGAGGGACAGGGATCTAGGAGAGCAGTACTTC.